This section outlines one T cell receptor (beta chain) sequence together with its context. Its antigen is not known. The data were obtained in a study of radiation and T cells in renal cell carcinoma. In the study overall: Nephrectomy followed 15 Gy stereotactic body radiation by 4 weeks.

The time point was: blood 2 weeks post-SBRT. As for treatment: 15 Gy SBRT to primary tumor, nephrectomy 4 weeks later. The patient's renal cell carcinoma had clear cell pathology. Losses at the gene ends were 8 bases for V and 6 bases for J; bases not matched to a gene: 15. CDR3 length: 16 residues. Per germline, CDR1 SGHTA and CDR2 FQGNSA. Using immunoSEQ multiplex PCR, the repertoire was profiled, and TCRdb retains in-frame clones only, with some absent. The repertoire holds 70,000 to 100,000 clones, with about 86% as singletons. Study conclusions and caveats: From baseline, blood top tumor clonotypes peaked at 2 weeks post-radiation.

Specimen: blood, collected from a patient whose treatment included radiotherapy and nephrectomy. V and J are TRBV7-2 and TRBJ2-3; 9 bases are shared with TRBD2. The sequence derives from a woman between 45 and 60 years old with renal cell carcinoma. The CDR3 spells CASPLTGAGGPDTQYF. The DNA of the CDR3 is TGTGCCAGCCCCTTAACGGGAGCGGGGGGCCCCGATACGCAGTATTTT.